A single T cell receptor (beta chain) is shown here with its context. Its antigen is undetermined. This record comes from a study of T cell responses to AZD1222 COVID-19 vaccine. Study-level findings and limits: No day 14 peak samples; only post-peak repertoires were characterized. Unmutated variant regions are reportedly targeted by nearly half of spike-specific TCRs.

TCRdb keeps only in-frame clones here, not all; method: immunoSEQ multiplex PCR. Seen here are fewer than 140,000 clones, roughly 88% observed once, and the top ten hold 8%. Germline values: CDR1 SGHTA, CDR2 FQGNSA. V lost 1 base and J lost 5; bases outside the gene matches: 10. The CDR3 is 17 amino acids. V gene TRBV7-2 combines with J gene TRBJ2-7, with 11 bases that match TRBD2. The input for sequencing was peripheral blood, taken 28 days after the second AZD1222 dose. The receptor comes from an adult who received the AZD1222 COVID-19 vaccine. This CDR3 is CASSLGVAGGLKNEQYF. CDR3 bases: TGTGCCAGCAGCTTAGGGGTAGCGGGGGGGCTTAAGAACGAGCAGTACTTC.